Sequencing of this T cell receptor beta chain was carried out in a study of beta chain features in type 1 diabetes. Study results and caveats: For cells with high TCR expression, cDNA sequencing could yield over-representation. Equally in patients and controls, PCR might preferentially amplify shorter templates. Naive, central memory and Treg TCRB repertoires seemed to resemble each other more closely in patients than they did in healthy donors.

A remark on this clone: Antigen unknown. Other DNA variants within this sample encode the same CDR3.

Trimming cost V 0 bases and J 4 bases, with 9 bases left between them. Germline loops: CDR1 LGHNA, CDR2 YSLEER. This CDR3 has 14 residues. Every bit of the isolated RNA underwent reverse transcription, so sequencing read expressed TCRB transcripts. Clones were sequenced by immunoSEQ multiplex PCR, and TCRdb holds only the in-frame ones, with some missing. The sample records hundreds of thousands of clones, roughly 16% being singletons. The sequencing sample was made of naive CD4+ T cells from blood. This sequence joins TRBV4-3 and TRBJ1-1; D remains ambiguous. The sequence derives from a man between 18 and 35 years old in good health. The CDR3 nucleotides are TGCGCCAGCAGCCAAGATCGAGGATTCACTGAAGCTTTCTTT. Protein sequence: CASSQDRGFTEAFF.